This entry features one TCR beta chain sequence. No antigen is known for it. The data are from a study of T cells in Graves' hyperthyroidism and ophthalmopathy. Study observations and caveats: Blood samples included most of the expanded thyroid clonotypes exceeding 0.001.

From germline, CDR1 is SGHRS and CDR2 YFSETQ. V gave up 4 bases and J gave up 4 bases, with 14 bases separating them. The CDR3 is 14 residues long. TCR beta CDR3 regions were amplified from RNA. During a first-round RT-PCR of the TCR CDR3, the HTBI primer set was used. TCRdb reanalysed the multiplex PCR reads using MiXCR and keeps one entry per CDR3 protein. The repertoire includes under 350,000 distinct CDR3 sequences, about 13% of them detected once, and 30% to 35% sits in the top ten. Duration under 3 months, a NOSPECS grade of at least 4, and a Clinical Activity Score of at least 3 characterized the ophthalmopathy patients.

The sequenced sample was blood. This receptor was obtained from a woman aged 40 to 50 with Graves' ophthalmopathy. The gene calls are TRBV5-1 and TRBJ2-5; a possible D gene is TRBD2 (5 bases). CDR3 DNA sequence: TGCGCCAGCAGCCGGGGATCTGTGCTAGAGACCCAGTACTTC. Translated: CASSRGSVLETQYF.